What follows describes a single T cell receptor (beta chain). The record originates from a study of blood T cell repertoires in COVID-19. About the research overall: Collection of acute and convalescent COVID-19 samples took place in the United States, Italy and Spain.

Authors' processing steps: Scientists estimated how many nucleated cells there were by amplifying reference gene primers. The data were produced by immunoSEQ multiplex PCR, yet TCRdb's version contains in-frame clones alone and is incomplete. D and trimming were read from the DNA, whereas the V and J calls and clone size are those reported in that table. Of 100,000 to 120,000 clones listed, 70% to 90% are singletons. Germline V gene data show CDR1 as KGHSY and CDR2 as FQNENV. V lost 2 bases and J lost 0, with 10 bases in between. CDR3 length: 15 amino acids. This clonotype originated in a human donor in a cohort sampled during active COVID-19. This chain connects TRBV16 to TRBJ1-2; D is unclear. The sample was peripheral blood. The CDR3 coding sequence is TGTGCCAGCAGCCAAATCGGAGGAGCTAACTATGGCTACACCTTC. Its translation: CASSQIGGANYGYTF.